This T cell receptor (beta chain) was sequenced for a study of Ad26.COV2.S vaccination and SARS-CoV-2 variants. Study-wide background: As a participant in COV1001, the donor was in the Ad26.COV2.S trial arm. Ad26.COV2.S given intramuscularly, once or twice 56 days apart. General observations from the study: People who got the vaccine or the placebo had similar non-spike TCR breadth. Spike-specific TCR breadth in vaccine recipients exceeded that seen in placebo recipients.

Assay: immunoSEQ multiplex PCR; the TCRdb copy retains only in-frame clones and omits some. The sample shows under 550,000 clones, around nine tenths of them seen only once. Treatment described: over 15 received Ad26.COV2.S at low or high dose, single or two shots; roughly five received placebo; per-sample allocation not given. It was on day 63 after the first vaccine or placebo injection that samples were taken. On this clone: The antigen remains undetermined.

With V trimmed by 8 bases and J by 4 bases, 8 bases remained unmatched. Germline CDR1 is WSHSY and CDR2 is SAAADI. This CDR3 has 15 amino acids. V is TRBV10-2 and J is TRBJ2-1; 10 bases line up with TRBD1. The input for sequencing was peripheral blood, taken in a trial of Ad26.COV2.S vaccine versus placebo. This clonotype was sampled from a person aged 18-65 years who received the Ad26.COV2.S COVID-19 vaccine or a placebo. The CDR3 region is CASHGTGDHYNEQFF. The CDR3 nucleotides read TGCGCCAGCCACGGGACAGGGGACCATTACAATGAGCAGTTCTTC.